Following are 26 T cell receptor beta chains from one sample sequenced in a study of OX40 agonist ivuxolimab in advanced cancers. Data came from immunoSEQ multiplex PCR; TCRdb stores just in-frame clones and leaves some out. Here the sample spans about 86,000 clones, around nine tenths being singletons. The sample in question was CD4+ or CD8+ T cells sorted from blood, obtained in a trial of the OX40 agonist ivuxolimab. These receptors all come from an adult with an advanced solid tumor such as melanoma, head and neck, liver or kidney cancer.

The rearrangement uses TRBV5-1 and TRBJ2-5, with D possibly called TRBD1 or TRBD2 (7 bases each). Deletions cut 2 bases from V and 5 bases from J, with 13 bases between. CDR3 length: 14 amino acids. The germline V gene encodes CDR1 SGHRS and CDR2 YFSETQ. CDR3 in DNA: TGCGCCAGCAGCTTAGGGAGGGGGCTTGAGACCCAGTACTTC. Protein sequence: CASSLGRGLETQYF.

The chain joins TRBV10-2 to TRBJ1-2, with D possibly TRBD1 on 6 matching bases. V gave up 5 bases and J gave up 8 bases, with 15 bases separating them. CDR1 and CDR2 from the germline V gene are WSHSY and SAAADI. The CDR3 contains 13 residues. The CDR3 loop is CASSQGQGGGYTF. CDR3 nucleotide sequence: TGCGCCAGCAGTCAGGGGCAGGGAGGCGGCTACACCTTC.

This chain's CDR3 is CASSESLAYYEQYF. The CDR3 DNA is TGCGCCAGCAGTGAGTCCCTAGCCTACTACGAGCAGTACTTC. V gene TRBV10-2 combines with J gene TRBJ2-7; D may be TRBD2 (5 bases). This CDR3 region has 14 residues. Germline loops: CDR1 WSHSY, CDR2 SAAADI. The V and J ends lost 0 bases and 3 bases respectively, with 9 bases between them.

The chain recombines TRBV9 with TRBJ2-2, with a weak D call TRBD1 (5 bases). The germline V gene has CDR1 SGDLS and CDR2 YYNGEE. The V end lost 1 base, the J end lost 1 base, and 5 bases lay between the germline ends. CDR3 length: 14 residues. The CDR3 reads CASSVTGNTGELFF. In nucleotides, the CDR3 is TGTGCCAGCAGCGTAACAGGGAACACCGGGGAGCTGTTTTTT.

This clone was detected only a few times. CDR3 DNA: TGTGCCAGTAGTAACCTCCTAACGGGAGGCGAGCAGTTCTTC. It translates to CASSNLLTGGEQFF. The V call is TRBV19, the J call TRBJ2-1; TRBD2 matches 7 bases. This CDR3 spans 14 amino acids. Germline loops: CDR1 LNHDA, CDR2 SQIVND (reference sequence). With V trimmed by 4 bases and J by 10 bases, 10 bases remained unmatched.

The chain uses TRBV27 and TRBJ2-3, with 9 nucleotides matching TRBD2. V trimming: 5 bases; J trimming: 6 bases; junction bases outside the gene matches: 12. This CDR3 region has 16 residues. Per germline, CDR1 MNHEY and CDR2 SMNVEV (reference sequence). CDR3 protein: CASSHKPGLAIDTQYF. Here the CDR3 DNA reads TGTGCCAGCAGTCATAAACCGGGACTAGCAATTGATACGCAGTATTTT.

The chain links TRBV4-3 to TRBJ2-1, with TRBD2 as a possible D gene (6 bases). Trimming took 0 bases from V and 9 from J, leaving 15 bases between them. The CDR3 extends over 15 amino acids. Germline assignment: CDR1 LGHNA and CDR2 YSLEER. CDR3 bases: TGCGCCAGCAGCCAAGATCGGAGGGGACGGGCTGAGCAGTTCTTC. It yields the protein CASSQDRRGRAEQFF.

This CDR3 is CASSLGQGAEETQYF. CDR3 in DNA: TGTGCCAGCAGCTTAGGACAGGGGGCGGAAGAGACCCAGTACTTC. This chain uses TRBV7-9 with TRBJ2-5, with 10 positions matching TRBD1. Germline V gene data show CDR1 as SEHNR and CDR2 as FQNEAQ (reference sequence). CDR3 length: 15 amino acids. The V and J ends lost 1 base and 3 bases, in that order; junction bases with no gene match: 2.

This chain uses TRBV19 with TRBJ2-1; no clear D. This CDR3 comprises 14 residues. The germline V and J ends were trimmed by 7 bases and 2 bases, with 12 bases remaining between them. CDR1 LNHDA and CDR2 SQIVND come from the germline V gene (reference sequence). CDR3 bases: TGTGCCAGTACCGGCACCGAAGCCTACAATGAGCAGTTCTTC. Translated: CASTGTEAYNEQFF.

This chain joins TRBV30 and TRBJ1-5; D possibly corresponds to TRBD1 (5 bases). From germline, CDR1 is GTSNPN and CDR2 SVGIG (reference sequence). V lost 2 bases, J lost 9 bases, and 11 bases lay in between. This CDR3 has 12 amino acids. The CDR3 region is CAWSPDRGPQHF. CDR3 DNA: TGTGCCTGGAGTCCAGACAGAGGGCCCCAGCATTTT.

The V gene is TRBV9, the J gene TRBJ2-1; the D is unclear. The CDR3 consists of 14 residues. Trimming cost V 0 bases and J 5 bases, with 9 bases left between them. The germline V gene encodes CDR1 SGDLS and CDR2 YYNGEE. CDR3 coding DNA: TGTGCCAGCAGCGTAGCGTGGGAAAACAATGAGCAGTTCTTC. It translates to CASSVAWENNEQFF.

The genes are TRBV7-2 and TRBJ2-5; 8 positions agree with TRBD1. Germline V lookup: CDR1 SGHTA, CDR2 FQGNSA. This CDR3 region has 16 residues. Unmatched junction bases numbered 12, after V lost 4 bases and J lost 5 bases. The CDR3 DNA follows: TGTGCCAGCAGCTCTTACGGGCCAGGGGGCAGGGAGACCCAGTACTTC. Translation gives CASSSYGPGGRETQYF.

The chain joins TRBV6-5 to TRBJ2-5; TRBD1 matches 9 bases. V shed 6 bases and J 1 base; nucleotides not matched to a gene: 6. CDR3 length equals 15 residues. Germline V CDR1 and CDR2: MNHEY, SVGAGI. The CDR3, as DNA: TGTGCCAGCAGAAAGACAGGGGGAATCCAAGAGACCCAGTACTTC. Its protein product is CASRKTGGIQETQYF.

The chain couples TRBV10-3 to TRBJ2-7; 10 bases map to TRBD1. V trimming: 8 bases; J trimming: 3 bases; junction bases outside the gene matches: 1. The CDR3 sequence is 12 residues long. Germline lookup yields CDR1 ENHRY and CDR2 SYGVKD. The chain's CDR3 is CAIGTGVYEQYF. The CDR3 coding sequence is TGTGCCATCGGGACAGGGGTCTACGAGCAGTACTTC.

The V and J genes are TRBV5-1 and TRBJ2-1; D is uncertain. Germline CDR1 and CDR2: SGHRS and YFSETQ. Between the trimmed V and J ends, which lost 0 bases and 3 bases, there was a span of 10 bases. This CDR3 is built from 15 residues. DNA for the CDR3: TGCGCCAGCAGCTTGGGACACAGAAACTACAATGAGCAGTTCTTC. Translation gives CASSLGHRNYNEQFF.

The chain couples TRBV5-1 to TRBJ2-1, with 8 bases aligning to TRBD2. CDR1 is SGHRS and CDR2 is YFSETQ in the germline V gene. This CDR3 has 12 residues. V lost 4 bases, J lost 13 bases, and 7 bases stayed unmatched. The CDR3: CASSASGTSQFF. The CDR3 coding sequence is TGCGCCAGCAGCGCTTCCGGGACTAGTCAGTTCTTC.

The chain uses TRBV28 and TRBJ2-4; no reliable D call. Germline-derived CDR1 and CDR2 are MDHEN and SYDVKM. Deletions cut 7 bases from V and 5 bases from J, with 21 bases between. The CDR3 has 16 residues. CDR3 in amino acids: CASTKLTISFQNIQYF. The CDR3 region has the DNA TGTGCCAGCACCAAGTTGACAATTTCTTTCCAAAACATTCAGTACTTC. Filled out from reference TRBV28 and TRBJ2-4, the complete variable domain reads DVKVTQSSRYLVKRTGEKVFLECVQDMDHENMFWYRQDPGLGLRLIYFSYDVKMKEKGDIPEGYSVSREKKERFSLILESASTNQTSMYLCASTKLTISFQNIQYFGAGTRLSVL.

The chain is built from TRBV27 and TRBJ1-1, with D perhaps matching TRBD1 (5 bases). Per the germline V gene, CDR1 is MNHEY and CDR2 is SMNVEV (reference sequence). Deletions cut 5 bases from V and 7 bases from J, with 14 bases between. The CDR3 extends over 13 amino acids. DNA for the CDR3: TGTGCCAGCAGTCCCGGACTGAGGGGTGAAGCTTTCTTT. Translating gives CASSPGLRGEAFF.

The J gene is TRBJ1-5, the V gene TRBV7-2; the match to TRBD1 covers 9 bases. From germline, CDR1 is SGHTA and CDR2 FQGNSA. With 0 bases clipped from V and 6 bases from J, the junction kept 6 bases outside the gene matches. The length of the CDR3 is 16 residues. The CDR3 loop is CASSLALGTGSQPQHF. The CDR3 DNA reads TGTGCCAGCAGCTTAGCCCTCGGGACAGGGAGTCAGCCCCAGCATTTT.

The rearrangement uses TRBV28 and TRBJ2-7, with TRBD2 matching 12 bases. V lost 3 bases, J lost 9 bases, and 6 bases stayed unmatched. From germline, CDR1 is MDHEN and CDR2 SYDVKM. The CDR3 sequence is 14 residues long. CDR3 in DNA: TGTGCCAGCAGTTTCTCTAGCGGGGGGGCGGCGCAGTACTTC. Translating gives CASSFSSGGAAQYF. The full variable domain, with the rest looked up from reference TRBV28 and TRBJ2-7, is DVKVTQSSRYLVKRTGEKVFLECVQDMDHENMFWYRQDPGLGLRLIYFSYDVKMKEKGDIPEGYSVSREKKERFSLILESASTNQTSMYLCASSFSSGGAAQYFGPGTRLTVT.

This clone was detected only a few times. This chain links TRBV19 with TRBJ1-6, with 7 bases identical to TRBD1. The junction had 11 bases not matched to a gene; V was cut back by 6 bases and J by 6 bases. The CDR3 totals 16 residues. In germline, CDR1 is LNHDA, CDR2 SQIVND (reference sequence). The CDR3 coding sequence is TGTGCCAGTAGCCTCGCTACAGGGGAGCGTAATTCACCCCTCCACTTT. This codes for CASSLATGERNSPLHF.

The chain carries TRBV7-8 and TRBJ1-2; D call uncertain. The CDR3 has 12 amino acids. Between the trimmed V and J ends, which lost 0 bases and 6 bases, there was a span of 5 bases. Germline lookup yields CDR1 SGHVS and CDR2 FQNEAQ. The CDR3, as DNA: TGTGCCAGCAGCTTAGCCCTCGATGGCTACACCTTC. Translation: CASSLALDGYTF.

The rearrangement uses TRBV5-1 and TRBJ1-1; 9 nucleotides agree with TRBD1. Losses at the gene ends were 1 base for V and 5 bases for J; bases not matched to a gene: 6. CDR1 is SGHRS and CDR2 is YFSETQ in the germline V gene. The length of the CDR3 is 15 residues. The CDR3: CASSLTGTGQTEAFF. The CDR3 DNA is TGCGCCAGCAGCTTGACCGGGACAGGGCAAACTGAAGCTTTCTTT.

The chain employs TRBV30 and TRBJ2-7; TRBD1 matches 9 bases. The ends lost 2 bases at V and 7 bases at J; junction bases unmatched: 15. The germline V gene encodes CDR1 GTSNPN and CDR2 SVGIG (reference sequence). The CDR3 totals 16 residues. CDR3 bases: TGTGCCTGGAGTCCCCCCCGGACAGGGGCGGCTCGGGAGCAGTACTTC. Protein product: CAWSPPRTGAAREQYF.

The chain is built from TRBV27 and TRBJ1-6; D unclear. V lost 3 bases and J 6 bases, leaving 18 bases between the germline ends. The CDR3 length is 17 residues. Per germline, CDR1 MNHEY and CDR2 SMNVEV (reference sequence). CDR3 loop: CASSLAPPGLRNSPLHF. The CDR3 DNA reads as TGTGCCAGCAGTTTGGCACCCCCGGGGTTGCGTAATTCACCCCTCCACTTT.

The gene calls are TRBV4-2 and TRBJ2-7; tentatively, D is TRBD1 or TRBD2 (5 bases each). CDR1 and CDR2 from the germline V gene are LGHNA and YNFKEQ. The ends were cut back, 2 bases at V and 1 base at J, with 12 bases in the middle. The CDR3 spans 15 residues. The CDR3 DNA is TGTGCCAGCAGCCAATACCGGGACCAGTCCTACGAGCAGTACTTC. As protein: CASSQYRDQSYEQYF.